This TCR beta chain was recorded in a study of identical twins. Findings and caveats of the study: The abundant beta clonotypes from cord blood had fewer insertions, and memory repertoires had none of this.

MiXCR, run by TCRdb on the 5' RACE reads, gives a single entry per CDR3 protein. The sample includes some 900,000 distinct CDR3 sequences, 9% to 15% seen only once; the top ten take roughly 1.5%. The CDR3 is 15 amino acids. From germline, CDR1 is KGHDR and CDR2 SFDVKD. V shed 4 bases and J 4 bases; nucleotides not matched to a gene: 3. This clonotype was seen a handful of times. Its antigen is undetermined. The same data also went into a second study, on yellow fever vaccine responses in identical twins. That work states: It has been reported that, in twins, the vaccine T cell response seemed partly convergent and partly personalized.

The receptor was isolated from a woman aged 18-29 years in good health. V gene TRBV24-1 combines with J gene TRBJ1-2, with 12 bases aligning to TRBD1. Sequenced material: PBMCs. Here the CDR3 DNA reads TGTGCCACCAGTGACGGGACAGGGGGCGTCTATGGCTACACCTTC. The encoded protein is CATSDGTGGVYGYTF.